This record looks at one T cell receptor beta chain sequence and its context. In this sample, this clonotype turned up many times. Its antigen is still unknown. No much larger clone exists at a distance of one base, and base qualities are not known. This specimen comes from a study of neurological immune-mediated disorders (dated by TCRdb to 2018 to 2020). Looking at the study overall: Among the 35 or so multiple sclerosis patients, relapsing-remitting MS was present in roughly 30 and secondary progressive MS was present in 3. Peripheral blood TCR-beta repertoires from patients with HTLV-I-associated myelopathy (HAM/TSP), patients with multiple sclerosis, and healthy controls were compared in the study using UMI-based sequencing. The 100 to 110 TCR-beta libraries covered PBMC samples along with longitudinal samples, technical triplicates, and paired sorted CD4+ and CD8+ T-cell subsets. The cohort was made up of about 65 subjects, consisting of roughly 14 HAM/TSP patients, some 34 multiple sclerosis patients and around 20 healthy controls.

For unsorted PBMC libraries, 2 million PBMCs were used after storage in RNAlater at -80 degrees C until RNA extraction. The multiple sclerosis patients were enrolled in a US clinical protocol that used magnetic resonance imaging to evaluate disease progression. Peripheral blood was subjected to Ficoll-Hypaque density gradient centrifugation to isolate PBMCs, which were then cryopreserved in liquid nitrogen. Results the study describes overall, beyond this receptor: TCR clonal expansion was highest in HAM/TSP patients and lowest in MS patients, with MS patients falling below even healthy controls. Phylogenetic analysis grouped repertoires from 18 of 34 MS patients into a cluster of related CDR3 sequences, suggesting a possible repertoire-level signature. Expanded clones from different subjects shared no identical CDR3 amino acid sequences, which suggests that TCR-beta repertoires were private in all groups. The MS cluster was not associated with any clinical or MRI features, and the authors stated that larger cohorts are needed.

cDNA synthesis used template-switch 5'RACE with a primer carrying a 10-nucleotide random unique molecular identifier tagging each TCR transcript. Every sequencing run yielded over 170 million TCR-beta sequences covering 15-18 subjects. The RNeasy kit was used for extraction of total RNA. TCR-beta VDJ regions were amplified with primers for the TCR constant region and the 5'RACE anchor, using the KAPA Real-time Library Amplification kit. Sample indexes and Illumina adaptors were added in a first PCR, after which library yield was increased in a second PCR. After Ampure bead purification, the roughly 650 bp TCR product was size-selected on a 2% E-gel SizeSelection system. Library quality was checked on a Bioanalyzer, concentration was measured with Qubit, and libraries were quantified with the Kapa Library Quantification kit before pooling. An Illumina HiSeq 2500 sequenced the libraries paired-end 2 x 150 bp. To increase sequence diversity, roughly 24-32% phiX was spiked into each library pool. As for how the authors treated the data: Quality-filtered reads were processed with the UMI-based MiGEC pipeline, and over 85% of raw TCR sequences were removed by the MiGEC pipeline during error correction. VDJ genes were aligned to IMGT germline references, and clonotypes were defined by unique CDR3 amino acid sequence plus V-J genes. VDJtools evaluated clonal expansion, Shannon diversity and CDR3 relatedness (CalcPairwiseDistances, ClusterSamples); CLCbio workbench built phylogenetic trees. A clone was classed as expanded if it had 8 or more unique UMIs, a cutoff based on coefficient-of-variation modelling across technical triplicates. The public reads were reanalyzed by TCRdb: fastp trimming at Q25, MiXCR alignment, in-frame beta chains only. Identical CDR3 protein sequences are pooled into one entry, listed with their most common genes and DNA. The authors' filters were not applied to this entry. This sample holds approximately 59,000 distinct CDR3 sequences; roughly 5.6% were observed only once. Of the sample, 5.6% falls within the top ten clones.

In the germline V gene (reference sequence), CDR1 corresponds to SEHNR and CDR2 to FQNEAQ. From its cysteine to its phenylalanine, the CDR3 spans 11 amino acids. Kept here is only the CDR3 DNA, which spans 33 bases and is read in frame from base 1. V is reduced by 1 base and J by 5 bases, leaving a spacing of 3 bases between them. The sample was PBMCs. Rearrangement joined TRBV7-9 to TRBJ2-7; no confident D gene assignment can be made. The receptor comes from a human donor with multiple sclerosis. The donor label of this sample is uncertain. The sequenced DNA is TGTGCCAGCAGCTTAGTGGACGAGCAGTACTTC. Its protein reads: CASSLVDEQYF.